These T cell receptor beta chains were read from a single sample in a study of tumor and adjacent non-tumor tissue in lung cancer. One entry per CDR3 protein, called by TCRdb with MiXCR from the multiplex PCR reads. This table has about 48,000 distinct CDR3 sequences, more than 55% appearing once. What was sequenced was distant non-tumor lung tissue. These receptors all come from a woman in her seventies with non-small cell lung cancer. CDR3s include the opening cysteine and the closing phenylalanine or tryptophan. D genes are given only for firm matches. Clone sizes are given selectively: once, few, many, or a class where the clone is expanded.

>TRBJ2-1|TRBV6-5|NA|NA
TGTGCCATCAGTTACTTGGGCGTATCCAATGAGCAGTTCTTC
CAISYLGVSNEQFF
>TRBJ2-7|TRBV29-1|NA|NA
TGCAATGTTGGCACAGGCTACGAGCAGTACTTC
CNVGTGYEQYF
>TRBJ2-1|TRBV6-1|TRBD1|NA
TGTGCCAGCAGTTCCCGGACAGGGGACCGTAATGAGCAGTTCTTC
CASSSRTGDRNEQFF
>TRBJ2-7|TRBV12-3/TRBV12-4|TRBD1|NA
TGTGCCAGCAGTTCAGACAGGGAGCCCAACTACGATCAGTACTTC
CASSSDREPNYDQYF
>TRBJ2-2|TRBV29-1|TRBD2|many
TGCAGCGTCGCAGAGCGGGAGGTTACCGGGGAGCTGTTTTTT
CSVAEREVTGELFF
>TRBJ2-7|TRBV19|NA|NA
TGTGCCAGCAGCATTAGTCAGAACGCCTACGAGCAGTACTTC
CASSISQNAYEQYF
>TRBJ2-3|TRBV6-1|TRBD1|many
TGTGCCAGCAGTGAGTACTGGACAGGGGGTAGCACAGATACGCAGTATTTT
CASSEYWTGGSTDTQYF
>TRBJ2-3|TRBV5-8|NA|NA
TGTGCCAGCAGCTGGGGCGCCGGACTACCGGGCACAGATACGCAATATTTT
CASSWGAGLPGTDTQYF
>TRBJ2-1|TRBV14|NA|many
TGTGCCAGCAGCCCCCGAAAGGTGGGCAATGAGCAGTTCTTC
CASSPRKVGNEQFF
>TRBJ2-3|TRBV6-1|TRBD1|NA
TGTGCCAGCAGGAACAACCGAGACAGGGGAGTTACGCAGTATTTT
CASRNNRDRGVTQYF
>TRBJ1-2|TRBV4-1|NA|once
TGCACCAGCAGCCAAGATGGACGGGGCACCTTC
CTSSQDGRGTF
>TRBJ1-5|TRBV5-1|NA|few
TGCGCCAGCAGCTTGGACGCCCGTAATCAGCCCCAGCATTTT
CASSLDARNQPQHF
>TRBJ1-1|TRBV11-1|TRBD1|medium-sized
TGTGCCAGCATCCCCCGCGTCCAGGGGGACACTGAAGCTTTCTTT
CASIPRVQGDTEAFF
>TRBJ1-5|TRBV6-6|NA|many
TGTGCCAGCAGAGGCAGGGTAAGACCATCATGGCAGCCCCAGCATTTT
CASRGRVRPSWQPQHF
>TRBJ2-7|TRBV4-1|NA|NA
TGCGCCAACAGCCAAGGGATCGAGAAGTACTTC
CANSQGIEKYF
>TRBJ2-5|TRBV29-1|TRBD2|NA
TGCAGCATTGAGGCTAGCGGTGTAGAAGAGACCCAGTACTTC
CSIEASGVEETQYF
>TRBJ1-5|TRBV12-3/TRBV12-4|TRBD1|medium-sized
TGTGCCAGCAGTTTTGGACAGGTAGGCAATCAGCCCCAGCATTTT
CASSFGQVGNQPQHF
>TRBJ2-2|TRBV12-3/TRBV12-4|NA|NA
TGTGCCAGTAGTTGGTCGCGGATCTCGAACACCGGGGAGCTGTTTTTT
CASSWSRISNTGELFF
>TRBJ2-5|TRBV11-2|NA|many
TGTGCCAGCAGCTTAGACAGGGGCGAGACCCAGTACTTC
CASSLDRGETQYF
>TRBJ1-5|TRBV6-6|NA|NA
TGTGCCAGCAGCTCATCCGGTCAACCCCAGCATTTT
CASSSSGQPQHF
>TRBJ1-1|TRBV11-1|NA|NA
TGTGCCAGCAGCTTGGCGGAGTGGCCTGGGGGCCCTGAAGCTTTCTTT
CASSLAEWPGGPEAFF
>TRBJ2-2|TRBV11-3|NA|NA
TGTACCAGCAGCACCACTAGAGCCGGGGAGCTGTTTTTT
CTSSTTRAGELFF
>TRBJ2-7|TRBV11-1|NA|once
TGTACTAGCAGCTTTTTTCGGAGTCCATCCTACGAGCAGTACTTC
CTSSFFRSPSYEQYF
>TRBJ2-5|TRBV4-1|NA|many
TGCGCCAGCAGCCAAGAAGAGGAGGGAGCGGCCCTGGGGGAGACCCAGTACTTC
CASSQEEEGAALGETQYF
>TRBJ2-7|TRBV5-5|NA|many
TGTGCCAGCAGCTTGCGGACTGCTACCTACGAGCAGTACTTC
CASSLRTATYEQYF
>TRBJ1-2|TRBV11-2|NA|NA
TGTGCCAGCCGCGGGATAGGGCCTGGCTACACCTTC
CASRGIGPGYTF
>TRBJ1-2|TRBV30|NA|NA
TGTGCCTGGAGTGAGACGGGCTCGGTCTATGGCTACACCTTT
CAWSETGSVYGYTF
>TRBJ2-3|TRBV11-3|TRBD2|medium-sized
TGTGCCAGCAGCAGCGGGACTAGCGGGAGGACAGATACGCAGTATTTT
CASSSGTSGRTDTQYF
>TRBJ2-1|TRBV29-1|NA|NA
TGCAATGTTCGACTAGATTCGGTCAACGAGCAGTTCTTC
CNVRLDSVNEQFF
>TRBJ1-2|TRBV6-5|NA|NA
TGTGCCAGCAGTTATTCGACCAGGACATTTTCTGGTTGGGACTATGGCTACATCTTC
CASSYSTRTFSGWDYGYIF
>TRBJ1-6|TRBV11-2|NA|NA
TGTGCCAGCAGCTTACAAGGGACCCATAATTCGCCCCTCCACTTT
CASSLQGTHNSPLHF
>TRBJ2-7|TRBV19|NA|many
TGTGCCAGTAGTCCATCCTTTGACAACTCCTACGAGCAGTACTTC
CASSPSFDNSYEQYF
>TRBJ1-1|TRBV6-5|NA|NA
TGTGCCAGCAGTTTCCCGAGTACAGGGAACACTGAAGCTTTCTTT
CASSFPSTGNTEAFF
>TRBJ2-7|TRBV29-1|TRBD1|once
TGCAGCGCCAGACGGAGCAGGGGGTATTACGAGCAGTACTTC
CSARRSRGYYEQYF
>TRBJ2-5|TRBV7-9|TRBD2|NA
TGTGCCAGCAGCTATGCGGGGGGCCGGGAGACCCAGTACTTC
CASSYAGGRETQYF
>TRBJ2-1|TRBV29-1|NA|NA
TGCAGCCTCGAGCCTAGTTTTACCTACAATGAGCAGTTCTTC
CSLEPSFTYNEQFF
>TRBJ2-7|TRBV12-3/TRBV12-4|TRBD2|many
TGTGCCAGCAGTTCAGCGGGAGCCTACGAGCAGTACTTC
CASSSAGAYEQYF
>TRBJ2-6|TRBV6-5|NA|NA
TGTGCCAGCAGCCCCGGTGGGCAGCTTCGCTACTCTGGGGCCAACGTCCTGACTTTC
CASSPGGQLRYSGANVLTF
>TRBJ2-1|TRBV10-3|TRBD2|NA
TGTGCCATTAGTGAGTCGTCGAGACTAGCGGAAAATGAGCAGTTCTTC
CAISESSRLAENEQFF
>TRBJ2-7|TRBV5-5|NA|NA
TGTGCTAGCAGCTTGGGGGGAGCTCTGGGGAGCGAGCATTACTTC
CASSLGGALGSEHYF
>TRBJ2-1|TRBV5-4|TRBD1|many
TGTGCCAGCAGTCGAGGGGGCGACTACAATGAGCAGTTCTTC
CASSRGGDYNEQFF
>TRBJ2-1|TRBV29-1|TRBD2|many
TGCAGCCTGAGACGGGGGGGGTCCTACAATGAGCAGTTCTTC
CSLRRGGSYNEQFF
>TRBJ1-3|TRBV29-1|TRBD1|NA
TGCAGCGTTGCGGGGACAGATTCTGGAAACATCATATATTTT
CSVAGTDSGNIIYF
>TRBJ2-7|TRBV5-4|NA|many
TGTGCCAGCAGCCCGGCCAACGGGGGCTCCTACGAGCAGTACTTC
CASSPANGGSYEQYF
>TRBJ2-7|TRBV6-2/TRBV6-3|NA|NA
TGTGCCAATAGTCCCTGGGATGAGGGGACGGACGAGCAGTACTTC
CANSPWDEGTDEQYF
>TRBJ2-7|TRBV5-8|TRBD2|NA
TGTGCCAGCAGCTCAACCCGGACTAGCGTGTACGAACAGTACTTC
CASSSTRTSVYEQYF
>TRBJ1-2|TRBV28|NA|NA
TGTGCCAGCAGTTTAGGGGGGAGGCAGACCTATGGCTACACTTTC
CASSLGGRQTYGYTF
>TRBJ2-4|TRBV4-1|NA|NA
TGCTCCAGCAGCCAGGGACCAAGCGTCAAAGACATTCAGTACTTC
CSSSQGPSVKDIQYF
>TRBJ2-5|TRBV4-1|NA|NA
TGCGCCAGCAGCCAGGACCGACGGGGCCACCAAGGGGGGACCCAGTACTTC
CASSQDRRGHQGGTQYF